This entry concerns a single TCR beta chain. The target antigen is unknown. The data are from a study of graft-versus-host responses after intestinal transplantation. Study-wide background: Those transplanted obtained multivisceral, liver-intestinal, or isolated intestinal grafts. Every one of the recipients received anti-thymocyte globulin induction and afterwards took tacrolimus and steroids for around 3 years. Study-wide results and caveats: Recipient marrow held GvH clones, some first seen in ileum or blood. Early post-transplant falls in HvG clones accompanied the peak levels of circulating GvH clones.

This table comes from immunoSEQ multiplex PCR, and its TCRdb copy is limited to in-frame clones, with some not included. The repertoire holds about 47,000 clones, with roughly 95% as singletons. Trimming removed 5 bases from V and 0 bases from J; junction bases left unmatched: 4. Germline values: CDR1 LNHDA, CDR2 SQIVND (reference sequence). This CDR3 comprises 15 residues. V gene TRBV19 combines with J gene TRBJ2-7, with 10 bases matching TRBD2. The sample was unstimulated CD8+ T cells sorted from spleen or lymph node cells, taken before transplant. This TCR came from a human donor who was the organ donor for an intestinal transplant. The CDR3 sequence: CASSPLAGVSYEQYF. CDR3 bases: TGTGCCAGTAGTCCCCTAGCGGGGGTCTCCTACGAGCAGTACTTC. Using reference TRBV19 and TRBJ2-7 for the parts outside the CDR3, the full variable domain is DGGITQSPKYLFRKEGQNVTLSCEQNLNHDAMYWYRQDPGQGLRLIYYSQIVNDFQKGDIAEGYSVSREKKESFPLTVTSAQKNPTAFYLCASSPLAGVSYEQYFGPGTRLTVT.